This T cell receptor beta chain was documented in a study of vaccination and CD4 T cells after COVID-19. The study, taken as a whole, reports: Convalescent patients' clones that were vaccine-specific were spike mono-reactive in 304 of 307 cases.

With regard to this clonotype: The antigen is unknown.

The ends were cut back, 7 bases at V and 0 bases at J, with 11 bases in the middle. CDR1 SGHNT and CDR2 YYREEE come from the germline V gene (reference sequence). There are 14 residues in the CDR3. The Oncomine TCR Beta short-read assay was applied to DNA of cultured CD4+ T cells. TCRdb reprocessed the PCR reads with MiXCR, giving one entry per CDR3 protein. The table lists 3,900 or so distinct CDR3 sequences, about two fifths of them singletons, with 20% to 30% in the top ten. Treatment: approximately 11-day PBMC culture with coronavirus spike peptide pools or control peptides (ViraFEST assay). Source material: CD4+ T cells from blood, cultured in vitro. V gene TRBV5-4 combines with J gene TRBJ2-1; unclear D gene. The sequence was obtained from a human donor who had recovered from COVID-19. CDR3 amino acids: CASSTDSSYNEQFF. CDR3 DNA sequence: TGTGCCAGCTCAACGGATAGCTCCTACAATGAGCAGTTCTTC.